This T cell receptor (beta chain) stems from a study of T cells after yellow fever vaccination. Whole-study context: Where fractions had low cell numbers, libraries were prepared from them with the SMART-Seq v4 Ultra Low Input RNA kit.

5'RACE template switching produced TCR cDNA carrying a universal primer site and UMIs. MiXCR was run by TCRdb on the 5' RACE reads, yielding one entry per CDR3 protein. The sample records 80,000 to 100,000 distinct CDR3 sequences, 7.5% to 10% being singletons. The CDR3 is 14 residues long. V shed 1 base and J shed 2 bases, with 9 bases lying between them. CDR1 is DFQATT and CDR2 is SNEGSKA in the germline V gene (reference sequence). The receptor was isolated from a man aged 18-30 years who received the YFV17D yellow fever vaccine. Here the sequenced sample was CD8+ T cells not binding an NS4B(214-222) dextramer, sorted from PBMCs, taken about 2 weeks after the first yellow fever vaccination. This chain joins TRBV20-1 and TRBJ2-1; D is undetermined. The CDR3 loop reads CSARVSQTYNEQFF. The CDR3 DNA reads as TGCAGTGCTAGAGTTTCTCAAACCTACAATGAGCAGTTCTTC.